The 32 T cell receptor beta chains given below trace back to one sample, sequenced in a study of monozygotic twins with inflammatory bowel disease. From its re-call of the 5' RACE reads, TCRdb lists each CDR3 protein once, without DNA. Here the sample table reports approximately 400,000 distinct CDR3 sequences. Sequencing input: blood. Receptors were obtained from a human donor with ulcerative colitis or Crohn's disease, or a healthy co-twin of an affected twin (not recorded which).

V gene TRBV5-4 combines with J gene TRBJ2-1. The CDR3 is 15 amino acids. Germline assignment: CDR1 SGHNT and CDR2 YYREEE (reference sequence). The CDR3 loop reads CASSFGLAAPREQFF.

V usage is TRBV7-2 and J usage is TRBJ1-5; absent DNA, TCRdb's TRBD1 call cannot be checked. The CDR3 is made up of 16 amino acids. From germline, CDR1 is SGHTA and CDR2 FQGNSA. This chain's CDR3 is CASSLGSGRNNQPQHF. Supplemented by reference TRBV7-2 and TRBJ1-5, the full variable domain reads GAGVSQSPSNKVTEKGKDVELRCDPISGHTALYWYRQSLGQGLEFLIYFQGNSAPDKSGLPSDRFSAERTGGSVSTLTIQRTQQEDSAVYLCASSLGSGRNNQPQHFGDGTRLSIL.

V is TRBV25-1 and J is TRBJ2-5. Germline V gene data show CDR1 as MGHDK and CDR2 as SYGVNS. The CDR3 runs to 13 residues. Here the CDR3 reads CASSGSPQETQYF.

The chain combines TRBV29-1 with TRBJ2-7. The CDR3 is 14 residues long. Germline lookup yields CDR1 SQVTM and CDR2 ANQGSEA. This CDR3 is CSALDVVSTYEQYF.

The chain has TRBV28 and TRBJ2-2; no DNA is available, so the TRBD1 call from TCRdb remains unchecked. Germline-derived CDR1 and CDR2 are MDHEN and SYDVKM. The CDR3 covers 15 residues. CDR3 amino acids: CASSPVRGNTGELFF.

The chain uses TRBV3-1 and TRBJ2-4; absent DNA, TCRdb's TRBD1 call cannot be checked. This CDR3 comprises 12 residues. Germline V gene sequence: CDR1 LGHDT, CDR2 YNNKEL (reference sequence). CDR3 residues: CASSSRGDIQYF.

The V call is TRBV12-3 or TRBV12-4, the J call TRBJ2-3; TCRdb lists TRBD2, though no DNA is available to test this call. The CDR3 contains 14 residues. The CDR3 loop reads CASSGTVVGNTQYF.

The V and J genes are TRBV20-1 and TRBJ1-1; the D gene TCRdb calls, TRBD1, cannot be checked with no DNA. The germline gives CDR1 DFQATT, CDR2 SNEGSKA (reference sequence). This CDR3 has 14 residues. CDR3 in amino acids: CSARDRGGGTEAFF.

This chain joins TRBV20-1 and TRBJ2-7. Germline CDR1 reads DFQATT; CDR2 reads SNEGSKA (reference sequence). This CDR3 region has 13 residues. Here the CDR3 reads CSQRHWSSYEQYF.

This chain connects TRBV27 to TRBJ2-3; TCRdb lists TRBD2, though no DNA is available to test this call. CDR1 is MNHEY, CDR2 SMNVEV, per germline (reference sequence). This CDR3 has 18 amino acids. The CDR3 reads CASSLWAQGLGAGDTQYF.

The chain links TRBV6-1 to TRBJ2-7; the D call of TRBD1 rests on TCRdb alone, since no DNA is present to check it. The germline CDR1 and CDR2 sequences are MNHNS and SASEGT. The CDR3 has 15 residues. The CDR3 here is CASSESTGFAYEQYF.

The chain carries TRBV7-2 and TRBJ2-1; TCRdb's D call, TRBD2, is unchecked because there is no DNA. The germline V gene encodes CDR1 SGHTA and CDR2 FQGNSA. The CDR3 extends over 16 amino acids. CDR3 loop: CASSFAGTRVSGEQFF.

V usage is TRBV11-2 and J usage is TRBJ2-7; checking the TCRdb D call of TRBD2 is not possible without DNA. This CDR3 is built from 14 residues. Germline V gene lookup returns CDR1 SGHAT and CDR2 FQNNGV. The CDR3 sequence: CASSHRYRGYEQYF.

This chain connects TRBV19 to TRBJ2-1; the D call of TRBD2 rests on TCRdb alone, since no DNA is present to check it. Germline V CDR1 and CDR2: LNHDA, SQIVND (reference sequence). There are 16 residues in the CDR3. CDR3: CASSLIAGGLYNEQFF.

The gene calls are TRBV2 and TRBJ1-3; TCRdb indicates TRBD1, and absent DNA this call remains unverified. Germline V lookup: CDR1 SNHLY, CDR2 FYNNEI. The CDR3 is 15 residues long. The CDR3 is CASSERTGSGNTIYF.

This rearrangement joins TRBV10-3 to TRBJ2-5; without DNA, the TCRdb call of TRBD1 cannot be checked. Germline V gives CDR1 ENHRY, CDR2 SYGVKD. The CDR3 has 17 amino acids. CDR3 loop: CAISAHRGGPDQETQYF.

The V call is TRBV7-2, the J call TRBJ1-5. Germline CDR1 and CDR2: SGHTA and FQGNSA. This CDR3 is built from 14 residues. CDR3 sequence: CASSLKQSNQPQHF.

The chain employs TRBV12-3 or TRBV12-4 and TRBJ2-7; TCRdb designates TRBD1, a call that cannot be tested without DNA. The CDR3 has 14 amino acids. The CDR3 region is CASSVGQVFYEQYF.

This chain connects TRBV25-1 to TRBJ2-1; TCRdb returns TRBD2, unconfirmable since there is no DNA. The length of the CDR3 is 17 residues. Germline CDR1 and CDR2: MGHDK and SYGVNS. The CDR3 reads CASSESGRSSSYNEQFF.

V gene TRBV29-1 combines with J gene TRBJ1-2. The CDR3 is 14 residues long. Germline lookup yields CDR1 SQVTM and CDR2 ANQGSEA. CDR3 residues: CSVSDRNPNYGYTF.

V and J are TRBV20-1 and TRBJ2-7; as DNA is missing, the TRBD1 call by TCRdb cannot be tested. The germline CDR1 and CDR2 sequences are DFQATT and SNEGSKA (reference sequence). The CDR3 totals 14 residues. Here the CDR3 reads CSAREPPAGYEQYF.

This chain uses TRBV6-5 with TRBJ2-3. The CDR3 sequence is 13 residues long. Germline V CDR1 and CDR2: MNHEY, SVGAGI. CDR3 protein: CASTYAGTDTQYF.

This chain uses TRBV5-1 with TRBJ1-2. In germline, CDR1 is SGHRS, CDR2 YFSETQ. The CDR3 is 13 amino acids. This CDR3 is CASSLTKGYGYTF. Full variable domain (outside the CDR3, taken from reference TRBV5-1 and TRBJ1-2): KAGVTQTPRYLIKTRGQQVTLSCSPISGHRSVSWYQQTPGQGLQFLFEYFSETQRNKGNFPGRFSGRQFSNSRSEMNVSTLELGDSALYLCASSLTKGYGYTFGSGTRLTVV.

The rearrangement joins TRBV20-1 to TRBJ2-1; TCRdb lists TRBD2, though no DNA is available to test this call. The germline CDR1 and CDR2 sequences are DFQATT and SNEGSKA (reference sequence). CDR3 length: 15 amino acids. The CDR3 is CSARLAGGPKNEQFF.

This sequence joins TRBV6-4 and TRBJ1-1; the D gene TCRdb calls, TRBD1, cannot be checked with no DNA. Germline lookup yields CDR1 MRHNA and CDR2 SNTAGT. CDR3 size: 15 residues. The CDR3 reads CASSEDGTGVGEAFF.

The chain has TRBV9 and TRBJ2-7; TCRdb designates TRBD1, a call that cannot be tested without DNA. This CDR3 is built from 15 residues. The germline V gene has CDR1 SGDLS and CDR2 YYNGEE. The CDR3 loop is CASSVGDGFSYEQYF.

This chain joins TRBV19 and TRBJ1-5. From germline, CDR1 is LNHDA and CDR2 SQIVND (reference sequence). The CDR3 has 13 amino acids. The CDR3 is CASSIGGGKTQHF.

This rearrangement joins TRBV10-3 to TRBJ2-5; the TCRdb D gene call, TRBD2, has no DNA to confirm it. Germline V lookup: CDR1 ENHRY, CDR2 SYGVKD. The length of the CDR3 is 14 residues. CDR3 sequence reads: CAISKPGLEETQYF.

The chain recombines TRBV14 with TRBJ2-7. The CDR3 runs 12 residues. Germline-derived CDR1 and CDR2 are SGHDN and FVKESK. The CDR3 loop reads CASRQAVGEQYF. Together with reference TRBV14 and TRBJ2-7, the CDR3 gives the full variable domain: EAGVTQFPSHSVIEKGQTVTLRCDPISGHDNLYWYRRVMGKEIKFLLHFVKESKQDESGMPNNRFLAERTGGTYSTLKVQPAELEDSGVYFCASRQAVGEQYFGPGTRLTVT.

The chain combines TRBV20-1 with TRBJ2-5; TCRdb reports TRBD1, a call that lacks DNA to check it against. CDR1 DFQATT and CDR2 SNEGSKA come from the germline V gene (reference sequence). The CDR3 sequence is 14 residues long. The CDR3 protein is CSARQIDRAGTQYF.

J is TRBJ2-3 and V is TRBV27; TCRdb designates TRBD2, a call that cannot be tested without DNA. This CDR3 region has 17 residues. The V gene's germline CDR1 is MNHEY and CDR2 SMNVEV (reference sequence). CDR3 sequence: CASSLRLAGPPSDTQYF.

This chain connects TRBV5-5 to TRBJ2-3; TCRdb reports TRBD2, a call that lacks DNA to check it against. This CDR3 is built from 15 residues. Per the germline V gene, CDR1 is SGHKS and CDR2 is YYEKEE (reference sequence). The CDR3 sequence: CASSLVERSTDTQYF.